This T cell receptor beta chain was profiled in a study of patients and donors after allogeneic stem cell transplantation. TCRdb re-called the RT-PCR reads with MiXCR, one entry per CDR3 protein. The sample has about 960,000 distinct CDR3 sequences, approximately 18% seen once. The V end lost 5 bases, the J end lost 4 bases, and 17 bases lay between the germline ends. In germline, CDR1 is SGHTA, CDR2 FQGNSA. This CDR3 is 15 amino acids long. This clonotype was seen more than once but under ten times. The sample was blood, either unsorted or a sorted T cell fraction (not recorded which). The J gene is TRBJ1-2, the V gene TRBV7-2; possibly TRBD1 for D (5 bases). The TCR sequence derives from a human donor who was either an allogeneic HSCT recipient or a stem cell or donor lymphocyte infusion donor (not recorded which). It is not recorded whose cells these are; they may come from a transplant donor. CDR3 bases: TGTGCCAGCAGCCCTGGTATGACAGCCATCTATGGCTACACCTTC. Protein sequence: CASSPGMTAIYGYTF.